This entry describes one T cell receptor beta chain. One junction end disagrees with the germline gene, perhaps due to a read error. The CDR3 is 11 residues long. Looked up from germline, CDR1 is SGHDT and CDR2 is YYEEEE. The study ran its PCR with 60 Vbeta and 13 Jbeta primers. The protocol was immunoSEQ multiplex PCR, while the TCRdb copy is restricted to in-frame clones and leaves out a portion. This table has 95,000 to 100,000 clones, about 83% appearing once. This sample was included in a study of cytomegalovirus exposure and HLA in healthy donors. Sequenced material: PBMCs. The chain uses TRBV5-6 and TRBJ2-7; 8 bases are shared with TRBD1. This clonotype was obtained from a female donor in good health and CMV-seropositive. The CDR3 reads CASSLGDRRFF. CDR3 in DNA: TGTGCCAGCAGCCTGGGGGACAGGCGGTTCTTC.